This is a list of T cell receptor beta chains from one sample in a study of blood T cells in healthy people across ages. TCRdb called the 5' RACE reads again in MiXCR, with one record for every CDR3 protein. The data contain about 1.6 million distinct CDR3 sequences, roughly 30% of them singletons. Sequencing was done on a sample of blood. The receptors come from a woman in her twenties or thirties in good health. Both conserved end residues are part of each CDR3. A D gene is named only where the DNA matches it firmly. Clone size is not always given. Where it is, it says once, few, many or a class for expanded clones.

D	V	J	size	DNA	CDR3
NA	TRBV16	TRBJ1-2	NA	TGTGCCAGCAGCCAATGGGGGGAATCTGGCTACACCTTC	CASSQWGESGYTF
TRBD2	TRBV7-9	TRBJ2-5	NA	TGTGCCAGCACGGCGACTAGCGCGCCTATAGAGACCCAGTACTTC	CASTATSAPIETQYF
TRBD2	TRBV12-3/TRBV12-4	TRBJ2-5	few	TGTGCCAGCAGTTTATCGGGGGGAATGAAGACCCAGTACTTC	CASSLSGGMKTQYF
NA	TRBV12-3/TRBV12-4	TRBJ1-1	NA	TGTGCCAGCGGGGGGCCGACAGCTGAAGCTTTCTTT	CASGGPTAEAFF
TRBD1	TRBV15	TRBJ2-7	few	TGTGCCACCAGACCAACGGCGGGACAGGGGGCCCACGAGCAGTACTTC	CATRPTAGQGAHEQYF
NA	TRBV21-1	TRBJ1-1	NA	TGTGCCAGCAGCATTCGATCCAGGGAAGCTTTCTTT	CASSIRSREAFF
NA	TRBV28	TRBJ1-2	NA	TGTGCCAGCAGTCGCACGTTGGACGACAGTGGCTATGGCTACACCTTC	CASSRTLDDSGYGYTF
NA	TRBV2	TRBJ2-5	few	TGTGCCAGCAGTATCGGGAAGATGCGAGAGACCCAGTACTTC	CASSIGKMRETQYF
TRBD2	TRBV11-3	TRBJ2-3	NA	TGTGCCAGCAGCTTAGATCTACGGGGGGGATGCACAGATACGCAGTATTTT	CASSLDLRGGCTDTQYF
TRBD1	TRBV30	TRBJ1-2	NA	TGTGCTGCGGGACAGGACGACTATGGCTACACCTTC	CAAGQDDYGYTF
TRBD2	TRBV24-1	TRBJ2-1	NA	TGTGCCACAGGGACTAGCGGGAGTAGGACCTACAATGAGCAGTTCTTC	CATGTSGSRTYNEQFF
TRBD1	TRBV5-1	TRBJ2-4	NA	TGCGCCAGCACCGAAAGACAGGGTTTAGACATTCAGTACTTC	CASTERQGLDIQYF
TRBD1	TRBV9	TRBJ2-5	few	TGTGCCAGCAGCAACCGACAGGGGCGAGGGGAGACCCAGTACTTC	CASSNRQGRGETQYF
TRBD2	TRBV11-2	TRBJ2-7	many	TGTGCCAGCAGCTTAGCTTTGGGAGCGGGGACCTACGAGCAGTACTTC	CASSLALGAGTYEQYF
NA	TRBV10-3	TRBJ1-1	NA	TGTGCCATCAGTGAGTCGAGGGCTAACACTGAAGCTTTCTTT	CAISESRANTEAFF
NA	TRBV2	TRBJ2-3	few	TGTGCCAGCGTGGGCGACCCTAGCGTTCCATACCCCGGCCAAGATACGCAGTATTTT	CASVGDPSVPYPGQDTQYF
NA	TRBV4-1	TRBJ1-4	NA	TGCGCCAGCAGCTATTCAGGGACCGTCTTTTTT	CASSYSGTVFF
TRBD1	TRBV6-6	TRBJ1-5	NA	TGTGCCAGCAAACCGGGACAGGGTGTTCTCCAGCCCCGGCATTTT	CASKPGQGVLQPRHF
NA	TRBV5-1	TRBJ2-1	NA	TGCGCCAGCAGCTTGGGCTTGGGGAGTGAGCAGTTCTTC	CASSLGLGSEQFF
TRBD2	TRBV5-1	TRBJ2-7	NA	TGCGCCAGCACTAGCGGGGGGTACAATGAGCAGTACTTC	CASTSGGYNEQYF
NA	TRBV15	TRBJ1-4	NA	TGTGCCACCAGCAGAGGTCCCGGGATTAATGAAAAACTGTTTTTT	CATSRGPGINEKLFF
TRBD1	TRBV19	TRBJ2-1	NA	TGTGCCAGTACCAAACCGGGACAGGGGGCTTACAATGAGCAGTTCTTC	CASTKPGQGAYNEQFF
NA	TRBV29-1	TRBJ2-2	few	TGCAGCGTTGAAGCCGCGAACACCGGGGAGCTGTTTTTT	CSVEAANTGELFF
NA	TRBV7-2	TRBJ2-7	few	TGTGCCAGCAGCTCAATCCTAGCGCGGTACGAGCAGTACTTC	CASSSILARYEQYF
TRBD1	TRBV27	TRBJ1-3	NA	TGTGCCAGCAGTTTAGAGGGGGCGCCCGGAAACACCATATATTTT	CASSLEGAPGNTIYF
TRBD1	TRBV19	TRBJ2-7	few	TGTGCCAGTAGTAACCCGGGACAGGGCCACGAGCAGTACTTC	CASSNPGQGHEQYF
NA	TRBV30	TRBJ2-5	NA	TGTGCCCTCAGAGGGGTAATGAGGGAGACCCAGTACTTC	CALRGVMRETQYF
NA	TRBV20-1	TRBJ1-6	few	TGCAGTGCTAGAGATGGGGGGACAAGCTTTTCACCCCTCCACTTT	CSARDGGTSFSPLHF
NA	TRBV2	TRBJ2-3	NA	TGTGCCAGCAAGAAGGCGGACACAGATACGCAGTATTTT	CASKKADTDTQYF
TRBD1	TRBV6-2/TRBV6-3	TRBJ1-1	NA	TGTGCCAGCAGTTACAGACAGGGGCGGAACACTGAAGCTTTCTTT	CASSYRQGRNTEAFF
TRBD2	TRBV4-1	TRBJ2-5	few	TGCGCCAGCAGCCGTATCCCGGGAGGGCAAGAGACCCAGTACTTC	CASSRIPGGQETQYF
NA	TRBV29-1	TRBJ2-7	NA	TGCAGCGTTGAAGAGGCCGTCGGGGGACCCTACGAGCAGTACTTC	CSVEEAVGGPYEQYF
NA	TRBV27	TRBJ1-4	many	TGTGCCAGCAGTGGATACGGATCCCCACTCTCAAAACTGTTTTTT	CASSGYGSPLSKLFF
NA	TRBV3-1	TRBJ1-1	NA	TGTGCCAGCAGCCAAGCAAGGGATTACACTGAAGCTTTCTTT	CASSQARDYTEAFF
TRBD1	TRBV20-1	TRBJ1-2	NA	TGCAGTGCTAGCCGGACAGGGCCTCAGGGCTACACCTTC	CSASRTGPQGYTF
NA	TRBV14	TRBJ1-1	few	TGTGCCAGCAGCCGTGGACGGTACACTGAAGCTTTCTTT	CASSRGRYTEAFF
TRBD1	TRBV20-1	TRBJ1-2	NA	TGCAGTGCTAGAGATCTCAGGGGGCTTTATCTCTCTGGTGGCTACACCTTC	CSARDLRGLYLSGGYTF
NA	TRBV24-1	TRBJ2-5	NA	TGTGCCACCAGTGATACCGGGACGAAAGAGACCCAGTACTTC	CATSDTGTKETQYF
NA	TRBV6-2/TRBV6-3	TRBJ1-2	NA	TGTGCCAGCGTCCCACACTCGGGACACATAACTAACTATGGCTACACCTTC	CASVPHSGHITNYGYTF
TRBD1	TRBV27	TRBJ1-2	few	TGTGCCAGCACCGAACTGGGACAGGGGATCTCCAGTGGCTACACCTTC	CASTELGQGISSGYTF
NA	TRBV6-6	TRBJ1-3	NA	TGTGCCAGCAGTACCGCGGCTTACTCTGGAAACACCATATATTTT	CASSTAAYSGNTIYF
NA	TRBV27	TRBJ2-7	NA	TGTGCCAGCAGTTTATCCCCAGACTACGAGCACTACTTC	CASSLSPDYEHYF
TRBD1	TRBV30	TRBJ1-4	NA	TGTGCCTGGACAGGGGGAGTCTCAACTAATGAAAAACTGTTTTTT	CAWTGGVSTNEKLFF
TRBD1	TRBV20-1	TRBJ2-5	NA	TGCAGTGCTATCGGGACAGGGGGCAGAGAGACCCAGTACTTC	CSAIGTGGRETQYF
TRBD2	TRBV4-1	TRBJ2-5	many	TGCGCCAGCAGCCTAGGGCGTGGGAGGCTAGCGGGAGGCGATCGGGAGACCCAGTACTTC	CASSLGRGRLAGGDRETQYF
TRBD2	TRBV20-1	TRBJ2-1	few	TGCAGTGCTAGAGAAAGGGGACTAGGCTTTGAGGAGCAGTTCTTC	CSARERGLGFEEQFF
NA	TRBV30	TRBJ1-5	NA	TGTGCCTGGAGTGCATCGGCGGGGGAACAGCCCCAGCATTTT	CAWSASAGEQPQHF
NA	TRBV11-2	TRBJ2-1	NA	TGTGCCAGCAGCTTAACCCTCTACAGTAATGAGCAGTTCTTC	CASSLTLYSNEQFF
TRBD1	TRBV6-5	TRBJ2-7	NA	TGTGCCAGCAGGATGTGGACAGGGCACTACGAGCAGTACTTC	CASRMWTGHYEQYF
NA	TRBV27	TRBJ2-2	NA	TGTGCCAGCAGTTACCACAACACCGGGGAGCTGTTTTTT	CASSYHNTGELFF
TRBD1	TRBV16	TRBJ1-2	NA	TGTGCCAGCAGCCCCGATGGGGGACAGAGCTCCTATGGCTACACCTTC	CASSPDGGQSSYGYTF